Shown below are 18 T cell receptor beta chains from a single sample sequenced in a study of molecular identifiers for immune sequencing clone quantification. Via MiXCR, TCRdb re-called the PCR reads, giving one row per CDR3 protein. The sample comprises some 35,000 distinct CDR3 sequences, 19% of which are singletons, and roughly 1% rests with the top ten. Sample: naive CD8+ T cells from blood, with Jurkat cell RNA spiked in. Stated subset: FACS-sorted CD8+CD4-CCR7+CD45RA+ naive T cells. All receptors derive from a human donor in good health. Some libraries in this study had Jurkat cell RNA spiked in.

By proportion, this clonotype is medium-sized. This chain uses TRBV4-3 with TRBJ2-7, with D tentatively TRBD1 or TRBD2 (6 bases each). The CDR3 runs to 16 residues. With 4 bases removed from V and 4 bases from J, the gap between germline ends came to 20 bases. Germline V CDR1 and CDR2: LGHNA, YSLEER. CDR3 in amino acids: CASSRARGPWNYEQYF. The DNA for the CDR3 is TGCGCCAGCAGCCGCGCCCGGGGGCCCTGGAATTACGAGCAGTACTTC.

Ten or more counts support this clonotype. The chain links TRBV6-5 to TRBJ1-1; D call uncertain. The CDR3 spans 13 residues. Looked up from germline, CDR1 is MNHEY and CDR2 is SVGAGI. The V gene lost 2 bases and the J gene lost 1 base, with 5 bases spanning the gap. The CDR3 DNA sequence: TGTGCCAGCAGTTACGGTCCGAACACTGAAGCTTTCTTT. Residues: CASSYGPNTEAFF.

This clonotype was seen ten or more times. V and J are TRBV6-2 or TRBV6-3 and TRBJ2-1; no definite D call. V lost 6 bases and J lost 2, with 14 bases in between. Germline CDR1 and CDR2: MNHEY and SVGEGT. The CDR3 consists of 15 residues. CDR3 DNA: TGTGCCAGCAGGAGTAGGGTTGTGGCCTACAATGAGCAGTTCTTC. Translated: CASRSRVVAYNEQFF.

This clonotype was recorded many times. The chain is built from TRBV7-9 and TRBJ1-1, with 11 nucleotides matching TRBD1. Germline values: CDR1 SEHNR, CDR2 FQNEAQ (reference sequence). J lost 5 bases, V lost 0 bases, and 2 bases had no gene match. This CDR3 contains 15 residues. For the CDR3, the DNA is TGTGCCAGCAGCTTAGCCGGGACAGGGGGTACTGAAGCTTTCTTT. The encoded protein is CASSLAGTGGTEAFF.

This clonotype was found many times. The chain is built from TRBV20-1 and TRBJ2-3; D might be TRBD1 (5 bases). CDR3 length equals 15 residues. Germline CDR1 reads DFQATT; CDR2 reads SNEGSKA (reference sequence). Deletions cut 4 bases from V and 2 bases from J, with 16 bases between. CDR3 protein: CSATPTGQDTDTQYF. In DNA, the CDR3 is TGCAGTGCTACTCCTACAGGACAAGACACAGATACGCAGTATTTT.

This clonotype was detected ten times or more. V is TRBV11-2 and J is TRBJ2-5; 7 nucleotides agree with TRBD1. Germline lookup yields CDR1 SGHAT and CDR2 FQNNGV. The CDR3 is made up of 16 amino acids. The J segment lost 2 bases and the V segment lost 5 bases, leaving 11 bases of the junction unmatched. CDR3 protein: CASSPLRGFSQETQYF. In DNA, the CDR3 is TGTGCCAGCAGCCCTCTCAGGGGGTTCTCTCAAGAGACCCAGTACTTC. The complete variable domain, with remaining parts taken from reference TRBV11-2 and TRBJ2-5, reads EAGVAQSPRYKIIEKRQSVAFWCNPISGHATLYWYQQILGQGPKLLIQFQNNGVVDDSQLPKDRFSAERLKGVDSTLKIQPAKLEDSAVYLCASSPLRGFSQETQYFGPGTRLLVL.

This clonotype ranks as medium-sized. The chain carries TRBV7-6 and TRBJ2-3; D possibly corresponds to TRBD2 (6 bases). Germline CDR1 SGHVS, CDR2 FNYEAQ. V gave up 1 base and J gave up 5 bases, with 19 bases separating them. This CDR3 comprises 17 residues. DNA of the CDR3: TGTGCCAGCAGCTTAGATTTACCGGGAGTTACGGAAGATACGCAGTATTTT. It specifies CASSLDLPGVTEDTQYF.

This clonotype was recorded at least ten times. This chain's CDR3 is CASSKRTGPNSVETQYF. For the CDR3, the DNA is TGTGCCAGCAGCAAACGGACAGGGCCAAACTCGGTAGAGACCCAGTACTTC. The chain combines TRBV21-1 with TRBJ2-5; whether TRBD1, the table's D call, matches the DNA was not checked. TRBV21-1 is tagged as a pseudogene. The CDR3 length is 17 residues.

This clonotype was observed at least ten times. The chain uses TRBV9 and TRBJ2-1, with D possibly matching TRBD2 (6 bases). Trimming removed 6 bases at V and 4 bases at J, with 11 bases between. Germline V gene data show CDR1 as SGDLS and CDR2 as YYNGEE. The CDR3 runs to 13 residues. The DNA for the CDR3 is TGTGCCAGCAACGGGGGAACGTACAATGAGCAGTTCTTC. It is translated as CASNGGTYNEQFF.

V is TRBV27 and J is TRBJ1-1; 8 bases align to TRBD1. The CDR3 covers 16 residues. The V gene end was trimmed by 0 bases and the J gene end by 0 bases; junction bases not matched to a gene: 3. Germline V gene sequence: CDR1 MNHEY, CDR2 SMNVEV (reference sequence). CDR3 DNA sequence: TGTGCCAGCAGTTTATCAGGGACAGGTTTGAACACTGAAGCTTTCTTT. It translates to CASSLSGTGLNTEAFF.

To note about this clonotype: Since a much larger clone is just one base distant, this may be a read error. The chain recombines TRBV7-9 with TRBJ2-2; D unclear. Deletions cut 5 bases from V and 4 bases from J, with 14 bases between. Per the germline V gene, CDR1 is SEHNR and CDR2 is FQNEAQ (reference sequence). CDR3 size: 15 residues. CDR3 coding DNA: TGTGCCAGCAGCCGACCCCAGGAAACCACCGGGGAGCTGTTTTTT. Protein: CASSRPQETTGELFF.

This clonotype was detected ten times or more. The chain carries TRBV20-1 and TRBJ2-7, with TRBD2 matching 11 bases. The CDR3 runs 13 residues. V gave up 5 bases and J gave up 3 bases; unmatched junction bases: 3. Looked up from germline, CDR1 is DFQATT and CDR2 is SNEGSKA (reference sequence). In DNA, the CDR3 is TGCAGTGCTTCCGGGACTAGCGGCTACGAGCAGTACTTC. Protein: CSASGTSGYEQYF.

The V and J genes are TRBV5-4 and TRBJ2-7, with 10 bases aligning to TRBD2. Germline V CDR1 and CDR2: SGHNT, YYREEE (reference sequence). The CDR3 loop spans 14 amino acids. V lost 2 bases and J lost 3; bases outside the gene matches: 2. CDR3 sequence reads: CASSFASGGYEQYF. The CDR3 DNA sequence: TGTGCCAGCAGCTTCGCTAGCGGGGGCTACGAGCAGTACTTC.

This clonotype was seen many times. The V call is TRBV6-5, the J call TRBJ2-3, with no clear D. The ends were cut back, 0 bases at V and 2 bases at J, with 9 bases in the middle. There are 15 residues in the CDR3. Germline CDR1 is MNHEY and CDR2 is SVGAGI. The CDR3 bases are TGTGCCAGCAGTTACTCGCCTGGGGACACAGATACGCAGTATTTT. Its protein is CASSYSPGDTDTQYF.

This clonotype was seen many times. This chain joins TRBV27 and TRBJ2-6; D is possibly TRBD1 (6 bases). Germline V CDR1 and CDR2: MNHEY, SMNVEV (reference sequence). The CDR3 sequence is 16 residues long. Trimming cost V 4 bases and J 0 bases, with 10 bases left between them. The CDR3 sequence is CASSSTGVSGANVLTF. For the CDR3, the DNA is TGTGCCAGCAGTTCGACAGGTGTCTCTGGGGCCAACGTCCTGACTTTC.

The chain employs TRBV12-3 or TRBV12-4 and TRBJ2-1, with 7 bases aligning to TRBD1. The CDR3 spans 15 residues. J lost 5 bases, V lost 4 bases, and 8 bases had no gene match. The CDR3 spells CASSSWQGVNNEQFF. In DNA, the CDR3 is TGTGCCAGCAGTTCGTGGCAGGGGGTAAACAATGAGCAGTTCTTC.

About this clonotype itself: A single base separates this from a much larger clone, so it may be a read error. The chain links TRBV7-9 to TRBJ1-5, with a tentative D call TRBD1 (5 bases). CDR1 and CDR2 from the germline V gene are SEHNR and FQNEAQ (reference sequence). The CDR3 has 12 amino acids. This CDR3 reads CTSQAGDQPQHF. The CDR3, as DNA: TGTACCAGTCAGGCGGGGGATCAGCCCCAGCATTTT.

This clonotype was counted ten times or more. The V call is TRBV7-8, the J call TRBJ2-3; 9 bases map to TRBD1. Unmatched junction bases numbered 6, after V lost 5 bases and J lost 3 bases. The CDR3 extends over 15 amino acids. The germline V gene has CDR1 SGHVS and CDR2 FQNEAQ. CDR3 DNA: TGTGCCAGCAGCAAGACAGGGGGGGGGACAGATACGCAGTATTTT. Translated: CASSKTGGGTDTQYF. The full variable domain, rest sourced from reference TRBV7-8 and TRBJ2-3, is GAGVSQSPRYKVAKRGQDVALRCDPISGHVSLFWYQQALGQGPEFLTYFQNEAQLDKSGLPSDRFFAERPEGSVSTLKIQRTQQEDSAVYLCASSKTGGGTDTQYFGPGTRLTVL.